These T cell receptor beta chains were read from a single sample in a study of T cells in Graves' hyperthyroidism and ophthalmopathy. MiXCR, applied by TCRdb to the multiplex PCR reads, yields one record per CDR3 protein. The profile covers 300,000 to 350,000 distinct CDR3 sequences, with over 20% appearing a single time and about 50% taken by the ten largest. The specimen was blood. Receptors were obtained from a woman between 45 and 65 years old with Graves' hyperthyroidism. Each CDR3 is given with its conserved first and last residue. A D gene is named only where the DNA matches it firmly. Rows give clone size only sometimes, using once, few, many, or a class for an expanded clone.

v_call: TRBV2
d_call: TRBD1
j_call: TRBJ2-2
clone_size: many
cdr3_aa: CASSVAGGTGELFF
cdr3_nt: TGTGCCAGCAGTGTCGCAGGGGGAACCGGGGAGCTGTTTTTT

v_call: TRBV5-1
d_call: TRBD2
j_call: TRBJ2-5
clone_size: few
cdr3_aa: CASSLGTSGEDQETQYF
cdr3_nt: TGCGCCAGCAGCTTGGGGACTAGCGGGGAAGATCAAGAGACCCAGTACTTC

v_call: TRBV3-1
d_call: TRBD2
j_call: TRBJ2-3
clone_size: many
cdr3_aa: CASSPSSGRTHTDTQYF
cdr3_nt: TGTGCCAGCAGCCCCTCGAGCGGGAGGACTCACACAGATACGCAGTATTTT

v_call: TRBV11-2
d_call: -
j_call: TRBJ2-2
clone_size: many
cdr3_aa: CASSYSLNTGELFF
cdr3_nt: TGTGCCAGCAGCTACTCATTGAACACCGGGGAGCTGTTTTTT

v_call: TRBV18
d_call: TRBD2
j_call: TRBJ2-7
clone_size: many
cdr3_aa: CASSQAGLTLGGEQYF
cdr3_nt: TGTGCCAGCTCACAAGCGGGACTCACATTGGGAGGCGAGCAGTACTTC

v_call: TRBV11-2
d_call: -
j_call: TRBJ2-7
clone_size: many
cdr3_aa: CASSLTLGAEQYF
cdr3_nt: TGTGCCAGCAGCCTTACATTGGGTGCCGAGCAGTACTTC

v_call: TRBV6-1
d_call: TRBD2
j_call: TRBJ2-3
clone_size: few
cdr3_aa: CASSETSGRGFDTQYF
cdr3_nt: TGTGCCAGCAGTGAGACTAGCGGGAGGGGTTTTGATACGCAGTATTTT

v_call: TRBV3-1
d_call: -
j_call: TRBJ1-6
clone_size: many
cdr3_aa: CASSPRGLSSYNSPLHF
cdr3_nt: TGTGCCAGCAGCCCCCGAGGGTTGAGCTCCTATAATTCACCCCTCCACTTT

v_call: TRBV20-1
d_call: TRBD2
j_call: TRBJ2-1
clone_size: few
cdr3_aa: CSALATSGGIPEQFF
cdr3_nt: TGCAGTGCTTTGGCGACTAGCGGGGGCATACCTGAGCAGTTCTTC

v_call: TRBV30
d_call: TRBD1
j_call: TRBJ2-3
clone_size: many
cdr3_aa: CALWTGDGDTQYF
cdr3_nt: TGTGCCTTATGGACAGGGGATGGAGATACGCAGTATTTT

v_call: TRBV12-3/TRBV12-4
d_call: -
j_call: TRBJ1-3
clone_size: -
cdr3_aa: CASTPGISGNTIYF
cdr3_nt: TGTGCCAGCACCCCAGGGATCTCTGGAAACACCATATATTTT

v_call: TRBV6-1
d_call: TRBD2
j_call: TRBJ2-7
clone_size: few
cdr3_aa: CASRLGGVISYEQYF
cdr3_nt: TGTGCCAGCAGACTCGGGGGGGTCATAAGTTACGAGCAGTACTTC

v_call: TRBV5-5
d_call: -
j_call: TRBJ1-1
clone_size: few
cdr3_aa: CASTSWLLENTEAFF
cdr3_nt: TGTGCCAGTACGTCGTGGCTTCTGGAGAACACTGAAGCTTTCTTT

v_call: TRBV9
d_call: -
j_call: TRBJ1-1
clone_size: -
cdr3_aa: CASSGGVMNTEAFF
cdr3_nt: TGTGCCAGCAGCGGAGGGGTTATGAACACTGAAGCTTTCTTT

v_call: TRBV7-6
d_call: TRBD1
j_call: TRBJ2-7
clone_size: many
cdr3_aa: CASSRSTGGPSYEQYF
cdr3_nt: TGTGCCAGCAGCCGATCTACAGGGGGCCCTTCCTACGAGCAGTACTTC

v_call: TRBV11-1
d_call: -
j_call: TRBJ1-1
clone_size: -
cdr3_aa: CASSHPGSTEAFF
cdr3_nt: TGTGCCAGCAGCCATCCCGGGTCCACTGAAGCTTTCTTT

v_call: TRBV27
d_call: TRBD1
j_call: TRBJ1-5
clone_size: many
cdr3_aa: CASSLTWDRAVRSQHF
cdr3_nt: TGTGCCAGCAGCCTAACCTGGGACAGGGCGGTTCGGTCCCAGCATTTT

v_call: TRBV12-3/TRBV12-4
d_call: TRBD1
j_call: TRBJ1-1
clone_size: many
cdr3_aa: CASSRQGFTEAFF
cdr3_nt: TGTGCCAGCAGTAGACAGGGATTCACTGAAGCTTTCTTT

v_call: TRBV7-9
d_call: TRBD1
j_call: TRBJ1-4
clone_size: many
cdr3_aa: CASTFGTVDEKLFF
cdr3_nt: TGTGCCAGCACCTTCGGGACAGTTGATGAAAAACTGTTTTTT

v_call: TRBV29-1
d_call: TRBD2
j_call: TRBJ2-1
clone_size: many
cdr3_aa: CSVDPLVLAGFNEQFF
cdr3_nt: TGCAGCGTTGACCCTTTGGTGCTAGCGGGATTTAATGAGCAGTTCTTC

v_call: TRBV2
d_call: TRBD2
j_call: TRBJ2-2
clone_size: many
cdr3_aa: CASRQKSGTSFTGELFF
cdr3_nt: TGTGCCAGCAGGCAAAAATCCGGGACTAGCTTCACCGGGGAGCTGTTTTTT

v_call: TRBV12-3/TRBV12-4
d_call: TRBD1
j_call: TRBJ1-1
clone_size: many
cdr3_aa: CASSRDPGGAETEAFF
cdr3_nt: TGTGCCAGCAGTCGAGACCCAGGGGGCGCTGAGACTGAAGCTTTCTTT

v_call: TRBV6-1
d_call: -
j_call: TRBJ1-5
clone_size: -
cdr3_aa: CASSEHQGSIGQPQHF
cdr3_nt: TGTGCCAGCAGTGAACACCAGGGTTCAATTGGTCAGCCCCAGCATTTT

v_call: TRBV7-7
d_call: TRBD2
j_call: TRBJ2-5
clone_size: -
cdr3_aa: CASSFGGSQETQYF
cdr3_nt: TGTGCTAGCAGCTTCGGGGGGAGTCAAGAGACCCAGTACTTC

v_call: TRBV30
d_call: -
j_call: TRBJ2-5
clone_size: many
cdr3_aa: CAWSVAAGETQYF
cdr3_nt: TGTGCCTGGAGTGTGGCAGCGGGAGAGACCCAGTACTTC

v_call: TRBV20-1
d_call: -
j_call: TRBJ2-7
clone_size: many
cdr3_aa: CSANHRNYEQYF
cdr3_nt: TGCAGTGCTAACCACAGGAACTACGAGCAGTACTTC

v_call: TRBV7-2
d_call: TRBD2
j_call: TRBJ2-1
clone_size: many
cdr3_aa: CASSFAGGGAYNEQFF
cdr3_nt: TGTGCCAGCAGCTTCGCCGGCGGGGGGGCGTACAATGAGCAGTTCTTC

v_call: TRBV20-1
d_call: TRBD1
j_call: TRBJ1-5
clone_size: few
cdr3_aa: CSARLVGQGNQPQHF
cdr3_nt: TGCAGTGCTAGATTGGTGGGACAGGGCAATCAGCCCCAGCATTTT

v_call: TRBV12-5
d_call: TRBD1
j_call: TRBJ2-1
clone_size: -
cdr3_aa: CASGPPIGTGSYNEQFF
cdr3_nt: TGTGCTAGTGGTCCCCCCATCGGGACAGGTTCCTACAATGAGCAGTTCTTC

v_call: TRBV5-1
d_call: -
j_call: TRBJ2-1
clone_size: many
cdr3_aa: CASSPSGGSEQFF
cdr3_nt: TGCGCCAGCAGCCCCTCAGGCGGTTCGGAGCAGTTCTTC

v_call: TRBV28
d_call: -
j_call: TRBJ1-5
clone_size: few
cdr3_aa: CTSSRTEPGQPQHF
cdr3_nt: TGTACCAGCAGTAGGACAGAGCCAGGTCAGCCCCAGCATTTT

v_call: TRBV7-6
d_call: -
j_call: TRBJ1-5
clone_size: few
cdr3_aa: CASSAWGSNQPQHF
cdr3_nt: TGTGCCAGCAGCGCCTGGGGTAGCAATCAGCCCCAGCATTTT

v_call: TRBV12-3/TRBV12-4
d_call: TRBD1
j_call: TRBJ1-3
clone_size: many
cdr3_aa: CASSIRTGGKGNTIYF
cdr3_nt: TGTGCCAGCAGTATCCGGACAGGGGGCAAGGGAAACACCATATATTTT

v_call: TRBV27
d_call: -
j_call: TRBJ2-3
clone_size: -
cdr3_aa: CASSCPLLMGIISTDTQYF
cdr3_nt: TGTGCCAGCAGTTGTCCCCTTTTGATGGGGATAATAAGCACAGATACGCAGTATTTT

v_call: TRBV20-1
d_call: -
j_call: TRBJ2-7
clone_size: many
cdr3_aa: CSAPLNSYEQYF
cdr3_nt: TGCAGTGCCCCTCTCAACTCCTACGAGCAGTACTTC